Presented here are 29 T cell receptor beta chains from one specimen sequenced in a study of blood T cell repertoires in COVID-19. The method was immunoSEQ multiplex PCR; TCRdb's version includes in-frame clones alone and lacks a portion of them. The data contain approximately 160,000 clones, roughly 84% of them singletons. The sequenced sample consisted of peripheral blood. The receptor set was obtained from a man aged 45-60 years with active or convalescent COVID-19.

CDR3 bases: TGTGCCAGCAGCCAAGCCAGGGGGGACTCCTACGAGCAGTACTTC. It is translated as CASSQARGDSYEQYF. V and J are TRBV3-1 (or the pseudogene TRBV3-2) and TRBJ2-7; D perhaps matches TRBD1 (7 bases). The CDR3 is 15 residues long. The ends were cut back, 1 base at V and 0 bases at J, with 10 bases in the middle. Germline loops: CDR1 LGHDT, CDR2 YNNKEL (reference sequence).

The chain employs TRBV19 and TRBJ2-7; D is possibly TRBD1 (5 bases). V was cut by 8 bases and J by 2 bases, with 13 bases left in between. Germline values: CDR1 LNHDA, CDR2 SQIVND (reference sequence). The CDR3 length is 13 residues. CDR3 DNA: TGTGCCAGTTCCCAGACAGTCACCTACGAGCAGTACTTC. Protein: CASSQTVTYEQYF.

V and J are TRBV4-3 and TRBJ2-5; a weak D match, TRBD1 (6 bases). V was pared by 0 bases and J by 1 base, with 9 bases between. The CDR3 length is 15 residues. Germline assignment: CDR1 LGHNA and CDR2 YSLEER. This CDR3 reads CASSQDGGRQETQYF. CDR3 DNA: TGCGCCAGCAGCCAAGATGGGGGCCGCCAAGAGACCCAGTACTTC.

V and J are TRBV18 and TRBJ2-7; 7 positions match TRBD1. V shed 5 bases, J shed 4 bases, and the junction held 5 bases outside the gene matches. The CDR3 length is 13 residues. Germline CDR1 KGHSH, CDR2 LQKENI. CDR3 sequence: CASSTTQGYEQYF. The CDR3 nucleotides are TGTGCCAGCTCAACAACACAGGGGTACGAGCAGTACTTC.

This clone was detected once. V and J are TRBV28 and TRBJ2-7, with D possibly TRBD1 on 5 matching bases. This CDR3 contains 15 residues. The V gene's germline CDR1 is MDHEN and CDR2 SYDVKM. Trimming removed 7 bases at V and 2 bases at J, with 18 bases between. Here the CDR3 reads CASTPAGGQPYEQYF. CDR3 nucleotide sequence: TGTGCCAGCACCCCAGCAGGCGGACAACCCTACGAGCAGTACTTC.

The chain joins TRBV4-3 to TRBJ2-5; 10 bases agree with TRBD2. The CDR3 extends over 16 amino acids. Trimming took 3 bases from V and 5 from J; bases not matched to a gene: 9. Germline CDR1 reads LGHNA; CDR2 reads YSLEER. CDR3 nucleotides: TGCGCCAGCAGCCAGGGAATAGCGGGAGGCGCCGAGACCCAGTACTTC. Amino acids: CASSQGIAGGAETQYF.

This chain uses TRBV18 with TRBJ2-7; 7 bases fit TRBD1. Germline assignment: CDR1 KGHSH and CDR2 LQKENI. The CDR3 totals 14 residues. Losses at the gene ends were 1 base for V and 3 bases for J; bases not matched to a gene: 3. CDR3 sequence: CASSPLAGGYEQYF. The DNA of the CDR3 is TGTGCCAGCTCACCACTGGCAGGGGGCTACGAGCAGTACTTC.

In this sample, this clone turned up a few times. This chain joins TRBV9 and TRBJ1-1; 7 bases are shared with TRBD1. This CDR3 spans 13 amino acids. Trimming removed 6 bases from V and 1 base from J; junction bases left unmatched: 3. Germline loops: CDR1 SGDLS, CDR2 YYNGEE. The CDR3 DNA is TGTGCCAGCATGGGACAGCCGAACACTGAAGCTTTCTTT. Protein product: CASMGQPNTEAFF.

This chain connects TRBV6-5 to TRBJ1-6; the D gene is possibly TRBD1 (6 bases). The ends were cut back, 6 bases at V and 7 bases at J, with 13 bases in the middle. Germline lookup yields CDR1 MNHEY and CDR2 SVGAGI. The CDR3 is made up of 14 amino acids. In DNA form, the CDR3 reads TGTGCCAGCAGGTCGGGACATATGAATTCACCCCTCCACTTT. It codes for CASRSGHMNSPLHF.

The rearrangement joins TRBV6-5 to TRBJ1-2; possibly TRBD1 for D (5 bases). The V gene's germline CDR1 is MNHEY and CDR2 SVGAGI. The length of the CDR3 is 12 residues. Trimming removed 10 bases at V and 6 bases at J, with 15 bases between. CDR3 in DNA: TGTGCCACCGCTGGGGCGAACGATGGCTACACCTTC. This translates into CATAGANDGYTF.

V usage is TRBV19 and J usage is TRBJ2-1; 10 positions agree with TRBD1. Germline CDR1 and CDR2: LNHDA and SQIVND (reference sequence). The CDR3 length is 14 residues. Losses at the gene ends were 3 bases for V and 9 bases for J; bases not matched to a gene: 5. This CDR3 reads CASSMTGGGGEQFF. The CDR3 DNA is TGTGCCAGTAGTATGACAGGGGGCGGGGGTGAGCAGTTCTTC.

This chain connects TRBV24-1 to TRBJ2-5, with TRBD2 matching 11 bases. Germline V CDR1 and CDR2: KGHDR, SFDVKD. The J segment lost 5 bases and the V segment lost 3 bases, leaving 4 bases of the junction unmatched. CDR3 length equals 15 residues. CDR3 amino acids: CATSDVAGGLETQYF. The CDR3, as DNA: TGTGCCACCAGTGATGTAGCGGGAGGGCTTGAGACCCAGTACTTC.

Notes on this clone: Compared with germline, one end of the junction differs, possibly owing to a read error. The chain has TRBV7-7 and TRBJ2-3; a weak D match, TRBD2 (5 bases). The CDR3 is made up of 15 amino acids. Germline CDR1 reads SSHAT; CDR2 reads FNYEAQ (reference sequence). CDR3 DNA sequence: TGTGCTAGCAGCTTATCGGGCGGGAGCACAGATACGCAGTATTTT. It yields the protein CASSLSGGSTDTQYF. The full variable domain, with the rest looked up from reference TRBV7-7 and TRBJ2-3, is GAGVSQSPRYKVTKRGQDVTLRCDPISSHATLYWYQQALGQGPEFLTYFNYEAQPDKSGLPSDRFSAERPEGSISTLTIQRTEQRDSAMYRCASSLSGGSTDTQYFGPGTRLTVL.

Turning to this clone: The sample carries other DNA sequences with the same CDR3. The chain carries TRBV7-3 and TRBJ2-7; 7 bases agree with TRBD2. J was trimmed by 4 bases and V by 5 bases; bases with no gene match: 5. The CDR3 runs 13 residues. Germline CDR1 and CDR2: SGHTA and FQGTGA. As DNA, the CDR3 is TGTGCCAGCAGCCCCTCCGGGGGGTACGAGCAGTACTTC. This sequence encodes CASSPSGGYEQYF.

The rearrangement joins TRBV12-3 or TRBV12-4 to TRBJ1-4; tentatively, D is TRBD1 (5 bases). The V end lost 5 bases, the J end lost 8 bases, and 12 bases lay between the germline ends. CDR3 length: 13 amino acids. CDR3: CASSPGMKEKLFF. The CDR3 DNA follows: TGTGCCAGCAGTCCAGGGATGAAGGAAAAACTGTTTTTT.

The V and J genes are TRBV7-6 and TRBJ1-3; D gene ambiguous. Trimming removed 1 base from V and 0 bases from J, with 10 bases in between. Germline CDR1 is SGHVS and CDR2 is FNYEAQ. This CDR3 spans 16 amino acids. The CDR3 coding sequence is TGTGCCAGCAGCTTAGTGGCGGAGAGCTCTGGAAACACCATATATTTT. Its translation is CASSLVAESSGNTIYF.

The V call is TRBV14, the J call TRBJ1-1, with 7 bases fitting TRBD1. CDR3 length equals 15 residues. Looked up from germline, CDR1 is SGHDN and CDR2 is FVKESK. J gave up 1 base and V 8 bases, and 10 bases lay outside the gene matches. The CDR3 region is CASGLGQTRNTEAFF. As DNA, the CDR3 is TGTGCCAGCGGCCTGGGACAGACCAGGAACACTGAAGCTTTCTTT.

The genes are TRBV5-1 and TRBJ2-5; 9 bases map to TRBD2. The V segment lost 2 bases and the J segment 5 bases; nucleotides outside the gene matches: 7. CDR3 length: 15 amino acids. Per the germline V gene, CDR1 is SGHRS and CDR2 is YFSETQ. CDR3 bases: TGCGCCAGCAGCTTATCGCGGGGGGGTGTGGAGACCCAGTACTTC. Translation gives CASSLSRGGVETQYF.

The rearrangement uses TRBV11-3 and TRBJ2-3, with D perhaps matching TRBD2 (7 bases). V gave up 5 bases and J gave up 1 base, with 19 bases separating them. This CDR3 is 17 amino acids long. CDR1 SGHNT and CDR2 YENEEA come from the germline V gene. The CDR3 region is CASSPWGGQRGTDTQYF. The CDR3 nucleotides are TGTGCCAGCAGCCCCTGGGGGGGGCAGAGGGGCACAGATACGCAGTATTTT. Filled out from reference TRBV11-3 and TRBJ2-3, the complete variable domain reads EAGVVQSPRYKIIEKKQPVAFWCNPISGHNTLYWYLQNLGQGPELLIRYENEEAVDDSQLPKDRFSAERLKGVDSTLKIQPAELGDSAVYLCASSPWGGQRGTDTQYFGPGTRLTVL.

The chain uses TRBV2 and TRBJ2-3; 13 nucleotides line up with TRBD2. The V and J ends lost 6 bases and 4 bases, in that order; junction bases with no gene match: 7. Germline V gives CDR1 SNHLY, CDR2 FYNNEI. The CDR3 contains 16 residues. The CDR3 DNA reads as TGTGCCAGCAGCGTACTAGCGGGAGGGGGGGCAGATACGCAGTATTTT. Translated, it gives CASSVLAGGGADTQYF.

The rearrangement joins TRBV4-3 to TRBJ2-3; 12 bases match TRBD2. This CDR3 spans 17 amino acids. V lost 4 bases and J lost 10; bases outside the gene matches: 15. The germline gives CDR1 LGHNA, CDR2 YSLEER. The CDR3 loop is CASSPVGLAGRGGAQYF. The CDR3 DNA follows: TGCGCCAGCAGCCCAGTTGGACTAGCGGGAAGGGGAGGGGCGCAGTATTTT.

The V and J genes are TRBV5-1 and TRBJ1-5; 7 positions match TRBD1. The CDR3 sequence is 14 residues long. Germline lookup yields CDR1 SGHRS and CDR2 YFSETQ. The ends lost 4 bases at V and 9 bases at J; junction bases unmatched: 10. In DNA, the CDR3 is TGCGCCAGCAGCCCCTCCGACAGGGCATGGCCCCAGCATTTT. Its translation is CASSPSDRAWPQHF.

J is TRBJ1-5 and V is TRBV6-2 or TRBV6-3; 10 nucleotides line up with TRBD1. V shed 6 bases and J 9 bases; nucleotides not matched to a gene: 8. Germline values: CDR1 MNHEY, CDR2 SVGEGT. There are 14 residues in the CDR3. CDR3 loop: CASSQTGGKGPQHF. The CDR3 region has the DNA TGTGCCAGCAGCCAGACAGGGGGCAAGGGGCCCCAGCATTTT.

This clone was counted once. The genes are TRBV5-8 and TRBJ1-5; TRBD1 is a possible D gene (5 bases). Trimming removed 9 bases from V and 0 bases from J, with 10 bases in between. The CDR3 is made up of 13 amino acids. Germline CDR1 is SGHTS and CDR2 is YDEGEE. The CDR3 reads CATAQDSNQPQHF. CDR3 nucleotides: TGTGCCACTGCACAGGATAGCAATCAGCCCCAGCATTTT.

The V and J genes are TRBV4-2 and TRBJ1-4, with D unresolved. CDR1 is LGHNA, CDR2 YNFKEQ, per germline. V was trimmed by 0 bases and J by 7 bases, leaving 15 bases between them. CDR3 length: 16 residues. In DNA, the CDR3 is TGTGCCAGCAGCCAAGAATCACGCCAACTAAGTGAAAAACTGTTTTTT. As protein: CASSQESRQLSEKLFF.

J is TRBJ1-3 and V is TRBV28, with a tentative D call TRBD1 (6 bases). CDR1 is MDHEN and CDR2 is SYDVKM in the germline V gene. CDR3 length equals 15 residues. The V and J ends lost 5 bases and 3 bases respectively, with 14 bases between them. The CDR3 protein is CASSPGQASGNTIYF. CDR3 DNA: TGTGCCAGCAGTCCGGGACAAGCGAGTGGAAACACCATATATTTT.

The sample holds one count of this clone. V gene TRBV11-3 combines with J gene TRBJ1-1; no firm D call. Looked up from germline, CDR1 is SGHNT and CDR2 is YENEEA. This CDR3 spans 14 amino acids. Trimming cost V 5 bases and J 3 bases, with 13 bases left between them. DNA for the CDR3: TGTGCCAGCAGCACTGCGGAGTGGTACACTGAAGCTTTCTTT. It yields the protein CASSTAEWYTEAFF. Based on the CDR3 plus reference TRBV11-3 and TRBJ1-1, the full variable domain is EAGVVQSPRYKIIEKKQPVAFWCNPISGHNTLYWYLQNLGQGPELLIRYENEEAVDDSQLPKDRFSAERLKGVDSTLKIQPAELGDSAVYLCASSTAEWYTEAFFGQGTRLTVV.

V gene TRBV3-1 (or the pseudogene TRBV3-2) combines with J gene TRBJ2-7; the match to TRBD2 covers 8 bases. CDR1 is LGHDT, CDR2 YNNKEL, per germline (reference sequence). There are 16 residues in the CDR3. V gave up 1 base and J gave up 1 base; unmatched junction bases: 6. The CDR3 coding sequence is TGTGCCAGCAGCCAAGGGTTCGGGGGGGTGTCCTACGAGCAGTACTTC. This gives the protein CASSQGFGGVSYEQYF.

The chain couples TRBV4-3 to TRBJ2-1, with D possibly TRBD2 on 6 matching bases. Germline CDR1 LGHNA, CDR2 YSLEER. This CDR3 comprises 16 residues. Between the trimmed V and J ends, which lost 1 base and 8 bases, there was a span of 18 bases. CDR3 DNA: TGCGCCAGCAGCCAAGCGGTGGAGGCGGGGATCGATGAGCAGTTCTTC. Translation: CASSQAVEAGIDEQFF.